This T cell receptor beta chain was recovered during a study of cytomegalovirus exposure and HLA in healthy donors. For this clone: Its antigen is not identified.

Findings and limits, study-wide: Rarity held for most TCR sequences, but there were some public TCRs that occurred in many donors.

The CDR3 runs 16 residues. Per the germline V gene, CDR1 is SGHRS and CDR2 is YFSETQ. With V trimmed by 0 bases and J by 3 bases, 4 bases remained unmatched. Profiled with immunoSEQ multiplex PCR; TCRdb holds only in-frame clones, not every one. Among around 49,000 clones listed, approximately 95% were seen once. The TCR originated in a woman between 18 and 29 years old in good health and CMV-seropositive. The chain has TRBV5-1 and TRBJ2-1; 9 bases are shared with TRBD2. Source material: PBMCs. CDR3 sequence: CASSLDLAGNYNEQFF. CDR3 in DNA: TGCGCCAGCAGCTTGGACCTAGCGGGAAACTACAATGAGCAGTTCTTC.